Reported below is one TCR beta chain. Its antigen remains unknown. The sample comes from a study of CD8 T cells in Susac syndrome. Study-wide findings and caveats: By the study's own acknowledgment, its TCR sequencing and HLA analysis included relatively few individuals.

TCR beta sequences were obtained from blood CD8+ and CD4+ T cells. Stable or active relapsing-remitting multiple sclerosis, untreated and meeting revised McDonald criteria, defined the controls. The CDR3 is 14 residues long. V gave up 3 bases and J gave up 3 bases; unmatched junction bases: 3. CDR1 KGHSH and CDR2 LQKENI come from the germline V gene. Random hexamers served to reverse transcribe roughly 0.45 to 1 ug RNA. Multiplex immunoSEQ PCR targeted 54 Vbeta and 13 Jbeta TCR beta segments. TCRdb redid the calling of the immunoSEQ multiplex PCR reads with MiXCR, one entry per CDR3 protein. The data contain about 71,000 distinct CDR3 sequences, under 96% of them seen just once; the ten biggest clones take up roughly 0.11%.

The chain links TRBV18 to TRBJ1-2; 8 bases map to TRBD1. This receptor was obtained from a human donor with multiple sclerosis. Sequenced input: CD4+ T cells from PBMCs. The CDR3 coding sequence is TGTGCCAGCTCACCCACAGGGGGATACTATGGCTACACCTTC. Amino acid sequence: CASSPTGGYYGYTF. Filled out from reference TRBV18 and TRBJ1-2, the complete variable domain reads NAGVMQNPRHLVRRRGQEARLRCSPMKGHSHVYWYRQLPEEGLKFMVYLQKENIIDESGMPKERFSAEFPKEGPSILRIQQVVRGDSAAYFCASSPTGGYYGYTFGSGTRLTVV.